This TCR beta chain was profiled in a study of shared clonotypes between healthy human individuals. The V gene's germline CDR1 is SGHTA and CDR2 FQGNSA. Trimming shortened V by 1 base and J by 8 bases, and 8 bases separated the two germline ends. CDR3 length: 12 residues. The naive CD8 fraction comprised CD45RO-negative cells positively selected for CCR7 and excluded terminally differentiated effector memory CD45RA+ cells. The study drew all its donors from Caucasian adults living in Nashville, Tennessee. To note about this clone: Its antigen is not identified.

The authors distributed each subset's genomic DNA evenly over several immunoSEQ plates. Sequencing used immunoSEQ multiplex PCR; TCRdb keeps in-frame clones, though not all of them. The sample shows about 680,000 clones, around 90% of them seen only once. Regarding the study as a whole: Naive CD4 clonotypes were shared across several donors at 4.5% to 6.5%.

The chain links TRBV7-2 to TRBJ1-1; D ambiguous. This sequence originates from a young man in good health. The sequenced sample consisted of naive CD8+ T cells sorted from blood. The CDR3 nucleotides are TGTGCCAGCAGCTTAGGGGCGGTAGAAGCTTTCTTT. Translated: CASSLGAVEAFF.